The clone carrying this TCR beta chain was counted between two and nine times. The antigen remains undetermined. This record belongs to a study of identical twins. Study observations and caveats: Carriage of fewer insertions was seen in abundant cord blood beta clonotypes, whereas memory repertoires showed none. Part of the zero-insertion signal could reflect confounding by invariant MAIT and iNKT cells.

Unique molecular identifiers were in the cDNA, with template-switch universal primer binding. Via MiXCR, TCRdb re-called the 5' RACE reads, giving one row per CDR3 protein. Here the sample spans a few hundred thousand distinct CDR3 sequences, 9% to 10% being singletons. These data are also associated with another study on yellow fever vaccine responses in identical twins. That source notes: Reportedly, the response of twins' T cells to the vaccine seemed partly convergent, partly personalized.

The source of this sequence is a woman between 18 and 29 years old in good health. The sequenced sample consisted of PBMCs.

The CDR3 region is CASNPQGTPHNEQFF. DNA of the CDR3: TGTGCCAGCAACCCTCAGGGGACACCCCACAATGAGCAGTTCTTC. The rearrangement uses TRBV7-9 and TRBJ2-1; tentatively, D is TRBD1 (6 bases). This CDR3 has 15 amino acids. Germline CDR1 SEHNR, CDR2 FQNEAQ (reference sequence). V gave up 7 bases and J gave up 5 bases, with 18 bases separating them.